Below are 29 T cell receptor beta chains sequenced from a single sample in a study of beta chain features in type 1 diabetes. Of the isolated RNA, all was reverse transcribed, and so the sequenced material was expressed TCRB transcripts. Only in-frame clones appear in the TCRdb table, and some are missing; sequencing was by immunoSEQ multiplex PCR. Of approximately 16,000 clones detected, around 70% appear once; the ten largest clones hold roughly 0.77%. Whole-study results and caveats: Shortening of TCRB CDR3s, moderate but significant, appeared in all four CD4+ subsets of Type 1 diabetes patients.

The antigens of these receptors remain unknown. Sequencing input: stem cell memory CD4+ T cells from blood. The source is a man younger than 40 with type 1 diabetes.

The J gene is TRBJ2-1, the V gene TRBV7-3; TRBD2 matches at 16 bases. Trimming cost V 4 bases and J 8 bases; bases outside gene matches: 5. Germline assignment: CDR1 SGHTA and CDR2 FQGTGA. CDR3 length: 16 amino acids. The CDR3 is CASSSGTSGGVDEQFF. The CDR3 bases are TGTGCCAGCAGCTCCGGGACTAGCGGGGGGGTGGATGAGCAGTTCTTC.

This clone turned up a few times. The CDR3 sequence: CASSERDYFNEQFF. CDR3 nucleotide sequence: TGTGCCAGCAGTGAACGAGACTACTTTAATGAGCAGTTCTTC. V is TRBV2 and J is TRBJ2-1; perhaps TRBD2 as D (5 bases). V was shortened by 2 bases and J by 7 bases, with 12 bases between the two germline ends. There are 14 residues in the CDR3. Germline V gives CDR1 SNHLY, CDR2 FYNNEI. Using reference TRBV2 and TRBJ2-1 for the parts outside the CDR3, the full variable domain is EPEVTQTPSHQVTQMGQEVILRCVPISNHLYFYWYRQILGQKVEFLVSFYNNEISEKSEIFDDQFSVERPDGSNFTLKIRSTKLEDSAMYFCASSERDYFNEQFFGPGTRLTVL.

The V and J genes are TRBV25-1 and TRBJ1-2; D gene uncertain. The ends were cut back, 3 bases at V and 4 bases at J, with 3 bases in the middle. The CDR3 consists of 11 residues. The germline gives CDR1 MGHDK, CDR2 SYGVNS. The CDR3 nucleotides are TGTGCCAGCAGTGACGGCTATGGCTACACCTTC. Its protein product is CASSDGYGYTF.

CDR3 amino acids: CASSSGTSGLQYF. As DNA, the CDR3 is TGTGCCAGCAGTTCTGGGACTAGCGGGCTACAGTACTTC. V and J are TRBV7-3 and TRBJ2-4, with TRBD2 matching 12 bases. CDR1 is SGHTA, CDR2 FQGTGA, per germline. The CDR3 covers 13 residues. The V and J ends lost 6 bases and 13 bases, in that order; junction bases with no gene match: 7. Based on the CDR3 plus reference TRBV7-3 and TRBJ2-4, the full variable domain is GAGVSQTPSNKVTEKGKYVELRCDPISGHTALYWYRQSLGQGPEFLIYFQGTGAADDSGLPNDRFFAVRPEGSVSTLKIQRTERGDSAVYLCASSSGTSGLQYFGAGTRLSVL.

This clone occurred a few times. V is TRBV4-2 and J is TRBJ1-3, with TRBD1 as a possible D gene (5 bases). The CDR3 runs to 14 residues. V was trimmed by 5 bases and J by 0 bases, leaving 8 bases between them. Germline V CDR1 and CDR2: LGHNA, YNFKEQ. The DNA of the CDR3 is TGTGCCAGCAGCAAGGGGATCTCTGGAAACACCATATATTTT. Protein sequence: CASSKGISGNTIYF.

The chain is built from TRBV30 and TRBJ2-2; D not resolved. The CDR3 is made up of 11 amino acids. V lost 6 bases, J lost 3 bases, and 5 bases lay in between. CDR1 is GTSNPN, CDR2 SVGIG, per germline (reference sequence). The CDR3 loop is CACEDTGELFF. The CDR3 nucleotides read TGTGCCTGTGAGGACACCGGGGAGCTGTTTTTT.

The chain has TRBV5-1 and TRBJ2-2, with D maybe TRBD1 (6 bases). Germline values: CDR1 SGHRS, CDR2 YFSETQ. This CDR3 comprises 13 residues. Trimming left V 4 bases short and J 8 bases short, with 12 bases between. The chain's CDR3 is CASSVPGTGELFF. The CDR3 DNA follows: TGCGCCAGCAGCGTTCCCGGGACAGGGGAGCTGTTTTTT.

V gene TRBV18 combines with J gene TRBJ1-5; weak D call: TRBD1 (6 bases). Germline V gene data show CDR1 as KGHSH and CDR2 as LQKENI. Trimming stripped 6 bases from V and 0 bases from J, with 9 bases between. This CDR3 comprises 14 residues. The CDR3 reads CASSQGYSNQPQHF. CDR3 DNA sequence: TGTGCCAGCTCTCAGGGGTATAGCAATCAGCCCCAGCATTTT.

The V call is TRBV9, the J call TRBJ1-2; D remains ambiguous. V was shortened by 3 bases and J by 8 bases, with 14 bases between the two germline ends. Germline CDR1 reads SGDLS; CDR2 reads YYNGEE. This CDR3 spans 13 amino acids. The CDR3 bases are TGTGCCAGCAGCGAGTCCCCGCTAAACGGCTACACCTTC. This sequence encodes CASSESPLNGYTF.

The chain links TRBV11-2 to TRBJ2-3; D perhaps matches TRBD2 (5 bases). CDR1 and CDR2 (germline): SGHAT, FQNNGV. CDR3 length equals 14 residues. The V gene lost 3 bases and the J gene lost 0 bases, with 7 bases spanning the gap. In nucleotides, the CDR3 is TGTGCCAGCAGCTTCCGGGAAAGCACAGATACGCAGTATTTT. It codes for CASSFRESTDTQYF.

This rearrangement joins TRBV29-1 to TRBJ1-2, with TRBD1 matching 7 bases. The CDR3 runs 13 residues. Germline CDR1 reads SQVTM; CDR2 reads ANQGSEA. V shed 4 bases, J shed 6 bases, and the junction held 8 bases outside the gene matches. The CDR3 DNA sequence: TGCAGCGTTGGTACAGGGGCGCGGAATGGCTACACCTTC. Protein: CSVGTGARNGYTF.

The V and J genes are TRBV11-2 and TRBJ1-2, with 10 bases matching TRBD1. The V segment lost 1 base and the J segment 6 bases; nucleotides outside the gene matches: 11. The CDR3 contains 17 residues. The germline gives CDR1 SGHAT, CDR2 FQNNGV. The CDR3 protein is CASSLGNTGTGANGYTF. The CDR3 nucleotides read TGTGCCAGCAGCTTAGGCAACACCGGGACAGGGGCGAATGGCTACACCTTC. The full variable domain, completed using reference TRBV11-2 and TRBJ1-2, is EAGVAQSPRYKIIEKRQSVAFWCNPISGHATLYWYQQILGQGPKLLIQFQNNGVVDDSQLPKDRFSAERLKGVDSTLKIQPAKLEDSAVYLCASSLGNTGTGANGYTFGSGTRLTVV.

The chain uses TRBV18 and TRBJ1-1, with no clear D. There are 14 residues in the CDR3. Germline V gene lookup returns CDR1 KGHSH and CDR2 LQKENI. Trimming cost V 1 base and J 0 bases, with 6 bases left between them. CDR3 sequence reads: CASSPQEVNTEAFF. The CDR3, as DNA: TGTGCCAGCTCACCACAGGAGGTGAACACTGAAGCTTTCTTT.

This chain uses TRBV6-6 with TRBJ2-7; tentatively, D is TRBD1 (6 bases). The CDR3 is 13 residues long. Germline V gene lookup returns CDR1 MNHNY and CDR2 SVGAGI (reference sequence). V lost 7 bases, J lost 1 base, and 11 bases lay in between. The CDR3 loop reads CASTSDRSYEQYF. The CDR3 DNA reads TGTGCCAGCACCTCGGACAGATCCTACGAGCAGTACTTC.

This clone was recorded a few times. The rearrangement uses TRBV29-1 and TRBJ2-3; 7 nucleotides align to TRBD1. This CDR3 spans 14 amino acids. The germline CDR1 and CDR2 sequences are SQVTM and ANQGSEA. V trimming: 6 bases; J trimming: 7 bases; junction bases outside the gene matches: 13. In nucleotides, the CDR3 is TGCAGCGTAGCAGACAGGGTTGCATCGAATACGCAGTATTTT. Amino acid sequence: CSVADRVASNTQYF.

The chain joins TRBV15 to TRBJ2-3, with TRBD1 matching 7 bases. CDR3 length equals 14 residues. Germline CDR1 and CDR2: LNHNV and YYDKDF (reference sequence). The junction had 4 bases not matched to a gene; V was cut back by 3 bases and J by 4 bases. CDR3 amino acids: CATSSRTGADTQYF. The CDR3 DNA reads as TGTGCCACCAGCAGTCGGACAGGAGCAGATACGCAGTATTTT.

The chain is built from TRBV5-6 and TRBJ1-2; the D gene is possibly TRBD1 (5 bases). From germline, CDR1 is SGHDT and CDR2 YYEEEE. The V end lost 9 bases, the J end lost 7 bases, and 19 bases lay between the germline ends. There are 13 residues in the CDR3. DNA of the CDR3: TGTGCCACCAGTGTCCCCCAGGGAGGTGGCTACACCTTC. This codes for CATSVPQGGGYTF.

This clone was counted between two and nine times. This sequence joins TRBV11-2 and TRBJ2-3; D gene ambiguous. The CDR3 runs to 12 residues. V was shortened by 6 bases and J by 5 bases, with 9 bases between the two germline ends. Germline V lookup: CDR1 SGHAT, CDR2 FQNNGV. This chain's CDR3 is CASSHLGDTQYF. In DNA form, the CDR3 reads TGTGCCAGCAGTCATCTAGGAGATACGCAGTATTTT.

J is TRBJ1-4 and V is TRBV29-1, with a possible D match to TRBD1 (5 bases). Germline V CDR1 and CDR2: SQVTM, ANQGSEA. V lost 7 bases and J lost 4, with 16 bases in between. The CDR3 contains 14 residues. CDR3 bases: TGCAGCGCCCGCAGCGGGGGAGGTAATGAAAAACTGTTTTTT. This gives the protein CSARSGGGNEKLFF.

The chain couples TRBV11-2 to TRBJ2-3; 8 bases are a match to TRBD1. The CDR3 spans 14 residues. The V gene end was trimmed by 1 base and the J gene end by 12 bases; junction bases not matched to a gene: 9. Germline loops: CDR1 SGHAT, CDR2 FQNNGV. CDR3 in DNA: TGTGCCAGCAGCTTAGTCACCGGGACAGGTCTCCAGTATTTT. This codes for CASSLVTGTGLQYF.

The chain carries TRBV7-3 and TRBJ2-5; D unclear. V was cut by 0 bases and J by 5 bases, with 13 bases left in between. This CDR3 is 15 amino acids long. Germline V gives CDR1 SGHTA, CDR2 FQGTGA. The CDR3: CASSLTGLGGETQYF. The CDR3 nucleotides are TGTGCCAGCAGCTTAACGGGCCTTGGTGGGGAGACCCAGTACTTC.

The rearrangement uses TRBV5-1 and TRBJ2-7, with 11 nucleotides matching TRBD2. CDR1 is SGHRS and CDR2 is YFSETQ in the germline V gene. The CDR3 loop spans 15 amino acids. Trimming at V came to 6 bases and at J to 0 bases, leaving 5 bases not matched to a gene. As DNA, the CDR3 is TGCGCCAGCACCCCGCTAGCGGGGGGCTCCTACGAGCAGTACTTC. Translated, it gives CASTPLAGGSYEQYF.

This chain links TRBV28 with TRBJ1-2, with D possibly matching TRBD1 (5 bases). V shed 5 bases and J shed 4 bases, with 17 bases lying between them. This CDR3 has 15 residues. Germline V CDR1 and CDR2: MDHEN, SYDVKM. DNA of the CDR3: TGTGCCAGCAGTCCGGGGGGGACCAGGTCCTATGGCTACACCTTC. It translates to CASSPGGTRSYGYTF.

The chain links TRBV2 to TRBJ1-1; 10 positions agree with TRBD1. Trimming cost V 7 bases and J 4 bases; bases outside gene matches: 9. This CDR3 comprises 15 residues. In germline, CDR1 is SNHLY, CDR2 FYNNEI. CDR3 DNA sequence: TGTGCCAGCACCGGGGACAGGGGATTTGGCACTGAAGCTTTCTTT. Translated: CASTGDRGFGTEAFF.

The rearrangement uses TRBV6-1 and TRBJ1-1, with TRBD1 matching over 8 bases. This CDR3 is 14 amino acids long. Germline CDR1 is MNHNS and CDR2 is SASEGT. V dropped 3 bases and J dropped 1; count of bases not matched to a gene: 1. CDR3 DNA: TGTGCCAGCAGTGACAGGGGGCGGAACACTGAAGCTTTCTTT. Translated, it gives CASSDRGRNTEAFF.

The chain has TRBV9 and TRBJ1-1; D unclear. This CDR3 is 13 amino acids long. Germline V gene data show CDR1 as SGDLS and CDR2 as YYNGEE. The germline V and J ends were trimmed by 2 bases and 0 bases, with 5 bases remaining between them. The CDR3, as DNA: TGTGCCAGCAGCGTTGAGCTGAACACTGAAGCTTTCTTT. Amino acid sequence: CASSVELNTEAFF.

The CDR3 nucleotides are TGTGCCAGCAGCTCGAAGGGACTAGCGGTGAACAATGAGCAGTTCTTC. Translation gives CASSSKGLAVNNEQFF. The chain carries TRBV7-9 and TRBJ2-1, with 11 nucleotides matching TRBD2. Germline V lookup: CDR1 SEHNR, CDR2 FQNEAQ (reference sequence). The CDR3 is made up of 16 amino acids. Trimming removed 4 bases from V and 5 bases from J; junction bases left unmatched: 7.

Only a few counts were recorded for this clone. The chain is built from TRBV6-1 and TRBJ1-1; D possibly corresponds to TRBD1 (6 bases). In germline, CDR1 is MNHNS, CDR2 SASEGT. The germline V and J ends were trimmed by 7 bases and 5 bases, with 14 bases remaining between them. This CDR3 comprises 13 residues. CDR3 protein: CASTEKGETEAFF. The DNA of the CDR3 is TGTGCCAGCACAGAGAAGGGGGAGACTGAAGCTTTCTTT.

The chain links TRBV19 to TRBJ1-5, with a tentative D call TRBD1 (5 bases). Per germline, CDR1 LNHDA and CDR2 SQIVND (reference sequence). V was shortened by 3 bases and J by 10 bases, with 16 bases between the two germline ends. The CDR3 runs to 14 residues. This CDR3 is CASSIGGLHDPQHF. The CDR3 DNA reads TGTGCCAGTAGTATTGGGGGGTTGCACGATCCCCAGCATTTT. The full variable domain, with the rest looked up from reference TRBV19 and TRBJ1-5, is DGGITQSPKYLFRKEGQNVTLSCEQNLNHDAMYWYRQDPGQGLRLIYYSQIVNDFQKGDIAEGYSVSREKKESFPLTVTSAQKNPTAFYLCASSIGGLHDPQHFGDGTRLSIL.